This TCR beta chain comes out of a study of vaccination effects on CD4 cells after COVID-19. To note about this clone: Its antigen is currently unknown.

Before sequencing, viral peptide pools were used by the ViraFEST assay to expand antigen-specific CD4+ T cells. CD4+ T cell isolation took place after 10 days of culture. According to the study, vaccine recipients showed no prior SARS-CoV-2 infection and negative nucleocapsid antibodies. Culturing of 2 million to 2.5 million PBMC per well took place with around 9.4 IU/ml IL-2 and 9.5 to 10 ug/ml peptides. The CDR3 extends over 18 amino acids. Trimming cost V 5 bases and J 0 bases; bases outside gene matches: 8. CDR1 is SGHNT, CDR2 YENEEA, per germline. Regarding the study as a whole: The study found marked clonal contraction of infection- and vaccine-induced clones late after vaccination. Missing from the study were early post-infection timepoints, and its convalescent patients were few.

Generated by immunoSEQ multiplex PCR, the TCRdb table keeps only in-frame clones and is missing some. This sample has 30,000 to 45,000 clones, with roughly 70% found just once. Material: CD4+ T cells from PBMCs cultured with SARS-CoV-2 spike peptides, obtained before COVID-19 vaccination. This TCR derives from a human donor who received a COVID-19 vaccine. This rearrangement joins TRBV11-3 to TRBJ2-4; 12 bases map to TRBD2. CDR3 coding DNA: TGTGCCAGCAGCCTTCGGACTAGCGGGGTACTAGCCAAAAACATTCAGTACTTC. As protein: CASSLRTSGVLAKNIQYF.